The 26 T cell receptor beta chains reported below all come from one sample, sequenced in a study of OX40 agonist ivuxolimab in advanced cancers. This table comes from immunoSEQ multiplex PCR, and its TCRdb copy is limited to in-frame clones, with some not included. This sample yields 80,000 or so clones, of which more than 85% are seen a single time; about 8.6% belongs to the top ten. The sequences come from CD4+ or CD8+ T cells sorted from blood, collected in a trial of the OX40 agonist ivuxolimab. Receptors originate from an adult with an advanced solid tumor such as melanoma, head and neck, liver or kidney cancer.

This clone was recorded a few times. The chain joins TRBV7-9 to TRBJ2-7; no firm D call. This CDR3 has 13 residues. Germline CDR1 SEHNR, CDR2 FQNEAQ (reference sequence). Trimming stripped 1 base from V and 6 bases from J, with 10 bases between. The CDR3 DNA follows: TGTGCCAGCAGCTTAGTGGTGGGCGGCGAGCAGTACTTC. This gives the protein CASSLVVGGEQYF. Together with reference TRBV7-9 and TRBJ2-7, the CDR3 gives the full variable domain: DTGVSQNPRHKITKRGQNVTFRCDPISEHNRLYWYRQTLGQGPEFLTYFQNEAQLEKSRLLSDRFSAERPKGSFSTLEIQRTEQGDSAMYLCASSLVVGGEQYFGPGTRLTVT.

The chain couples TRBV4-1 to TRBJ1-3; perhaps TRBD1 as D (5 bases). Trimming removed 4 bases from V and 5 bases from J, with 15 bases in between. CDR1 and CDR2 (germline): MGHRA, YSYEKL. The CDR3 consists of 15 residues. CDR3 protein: CASSLTPDKRNTIYF. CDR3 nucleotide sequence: TGCGCCAGCAGCCTTACTCCGGACAAGCGAAACACCATATATTTT.

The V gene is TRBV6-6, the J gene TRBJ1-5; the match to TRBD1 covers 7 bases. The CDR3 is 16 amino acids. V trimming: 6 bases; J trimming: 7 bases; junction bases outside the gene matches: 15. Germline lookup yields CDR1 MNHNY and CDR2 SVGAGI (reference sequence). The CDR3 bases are TGTGCCAGCAGCCACCCAACAGGGGCCGCTATACAGCCCCAGCATTTT. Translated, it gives CASSHPTGAAIQPQHF.

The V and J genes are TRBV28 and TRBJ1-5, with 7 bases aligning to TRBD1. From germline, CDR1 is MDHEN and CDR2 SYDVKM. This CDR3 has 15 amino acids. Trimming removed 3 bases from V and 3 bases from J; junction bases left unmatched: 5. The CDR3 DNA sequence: TGTGCCAGCAGTTTGACGGGACAGTTCAATCAGCCCCAGCATTTT. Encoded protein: CASSLTGQFNQPQHF.

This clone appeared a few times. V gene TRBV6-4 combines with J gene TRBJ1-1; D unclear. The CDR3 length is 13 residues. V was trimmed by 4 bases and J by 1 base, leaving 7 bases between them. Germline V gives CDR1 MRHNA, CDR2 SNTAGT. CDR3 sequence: CASSVWRNTEAFF. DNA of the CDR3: TGTGCCAGCAGTGTCTGGAGGAACACTGAAGCTTTCTTT.

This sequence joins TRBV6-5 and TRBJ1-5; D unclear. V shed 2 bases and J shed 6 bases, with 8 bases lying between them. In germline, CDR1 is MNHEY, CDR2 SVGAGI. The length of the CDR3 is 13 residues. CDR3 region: CASSYGQRQPQHF. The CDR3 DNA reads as TGTGCCAGCAGTTACGGGCAGCGTCAGCCCCAGCATTTT.

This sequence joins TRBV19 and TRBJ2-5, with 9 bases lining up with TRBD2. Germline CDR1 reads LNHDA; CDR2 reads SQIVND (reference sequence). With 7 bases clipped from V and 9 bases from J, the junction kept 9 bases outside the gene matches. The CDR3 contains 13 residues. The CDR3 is CASTLGRGGPQYF. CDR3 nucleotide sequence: TGTGCCAGTACCCTTGGGCGGGGGGGCCCCCAGTACTTC.

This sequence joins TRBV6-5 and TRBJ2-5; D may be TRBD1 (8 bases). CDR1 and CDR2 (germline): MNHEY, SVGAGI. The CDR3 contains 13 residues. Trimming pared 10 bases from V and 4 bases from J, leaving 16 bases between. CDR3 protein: CATQGVAGETQYF. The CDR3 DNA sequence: TGTGCCACACAGGGGGTAGCGGGAGAGACCCAGTACTTC.

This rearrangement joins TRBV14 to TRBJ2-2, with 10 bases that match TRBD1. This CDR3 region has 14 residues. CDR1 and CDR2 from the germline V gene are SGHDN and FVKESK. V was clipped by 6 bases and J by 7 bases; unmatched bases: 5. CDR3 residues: CASRGQGIRGELFF. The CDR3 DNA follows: TGTGCCAGCAGGGGACAGGGGATACGCGGGGAGCTGTTTTTT.

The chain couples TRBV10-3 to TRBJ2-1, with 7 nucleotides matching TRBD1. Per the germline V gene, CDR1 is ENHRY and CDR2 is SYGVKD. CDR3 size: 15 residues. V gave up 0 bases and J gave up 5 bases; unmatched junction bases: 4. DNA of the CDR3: TGTGCCATCAGTGAGTCACAGGGGAAGGACAATGAGCAGTTCTTC. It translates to CAISESQGKDNEQFF.

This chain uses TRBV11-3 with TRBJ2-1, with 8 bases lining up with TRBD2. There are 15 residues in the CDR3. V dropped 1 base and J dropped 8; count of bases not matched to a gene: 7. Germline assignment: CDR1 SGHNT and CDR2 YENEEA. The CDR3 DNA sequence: TGTGCCAGCAGCTTAGGTTCCGGGGGGGCGGATGAGCAGTTCTTC. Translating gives CASSLGSGGADEQFF.

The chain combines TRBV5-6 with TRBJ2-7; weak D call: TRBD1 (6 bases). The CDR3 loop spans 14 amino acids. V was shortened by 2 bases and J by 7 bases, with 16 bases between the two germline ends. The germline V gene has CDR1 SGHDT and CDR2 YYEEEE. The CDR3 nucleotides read TGTGCCAGCAGCTTTCTGGCAGGGGCAGGTGAGCAGTACTTC. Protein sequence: CASSFLAGAGEQYF.

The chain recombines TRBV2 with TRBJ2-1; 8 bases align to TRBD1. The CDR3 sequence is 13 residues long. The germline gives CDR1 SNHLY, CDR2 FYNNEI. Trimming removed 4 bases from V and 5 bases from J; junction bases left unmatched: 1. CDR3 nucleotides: TGTGCCAGCAGTGTGGGACAGGACAATGAGCAGTTCTTC. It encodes CASSVGQDNEQFF.

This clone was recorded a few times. CDR3 region: CASSWGTSGKGELFF. CDR3 nucleotide sequence: TGTGCCAGCAGCTGGGGGACTAGCGGGAAAGGGGAGCTGTTTTTT. The chain recombines TRBV6-5 with TRBJ2-2, with TRBD2 matching 13 bases. This CDR3 contains 15 residues. Germline CDR1 is MNHEY and CDR2 is SVGAGI. J lost 8 bases, V lost 6 bases, and 6 bases had no gene match.

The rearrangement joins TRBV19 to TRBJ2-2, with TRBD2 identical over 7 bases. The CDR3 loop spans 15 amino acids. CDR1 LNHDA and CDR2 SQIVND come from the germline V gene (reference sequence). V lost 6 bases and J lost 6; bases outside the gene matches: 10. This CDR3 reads CASRGLYTLSGELFF. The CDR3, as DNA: TGTGCCAGTAGGGGACTATACACTCTCTCCGGGGAGCTGTTTTTT.

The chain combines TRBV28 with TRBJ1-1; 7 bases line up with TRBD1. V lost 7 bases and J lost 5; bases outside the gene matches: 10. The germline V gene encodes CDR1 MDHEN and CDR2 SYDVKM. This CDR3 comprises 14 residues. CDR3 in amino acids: CASTLDRAVTEAFF. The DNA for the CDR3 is TGTGCCAGCACGCTAGACAGGGCGGTTACTGAAGCTTTCTTT.

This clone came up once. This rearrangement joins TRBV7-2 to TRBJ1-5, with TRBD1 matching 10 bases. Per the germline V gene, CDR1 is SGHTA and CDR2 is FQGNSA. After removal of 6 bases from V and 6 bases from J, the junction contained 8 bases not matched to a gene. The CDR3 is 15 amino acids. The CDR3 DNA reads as TGTGCCAGCAGTAGAGTGGGACAGGGGACTCAGCCCCAGCATTTT. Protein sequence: CASSRVGQGTQPQHF.

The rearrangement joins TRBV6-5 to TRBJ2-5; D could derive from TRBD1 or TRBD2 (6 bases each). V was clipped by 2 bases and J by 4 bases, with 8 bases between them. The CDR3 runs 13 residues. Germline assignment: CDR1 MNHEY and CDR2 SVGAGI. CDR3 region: CASSYGGRETQYF. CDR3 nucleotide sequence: TGTGCCAGCAGTTACGGGGGGCGAGAGACCCAGTACTTC.

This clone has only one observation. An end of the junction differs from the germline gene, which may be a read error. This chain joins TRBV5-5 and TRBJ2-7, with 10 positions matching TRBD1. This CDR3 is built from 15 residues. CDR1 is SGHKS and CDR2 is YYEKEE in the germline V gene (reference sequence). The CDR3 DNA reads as TGTGCCAGCAGATTGGGACAGGGGACTCCCTACGAGCAGTACTTC. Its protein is CASRLGQGTPYEQYF.

The CDR3 loop reads CASSPSGGETQYF. The CDR3 DNA follows: TGTGCCAGCAGCCCTAGCGGGGGGGAGACCCAGTACTTC. The chain joins TRBV7-2 to TRBJ2-5; 11 nucleotides match TRBD2. V shed 5 bases and J 5 bases; nucleotides not matched to a gene: 1. Looked up from germline, CDR1 is SGHTA and CDR2 is FQGNSA. The CDR3 covers 13 residues.

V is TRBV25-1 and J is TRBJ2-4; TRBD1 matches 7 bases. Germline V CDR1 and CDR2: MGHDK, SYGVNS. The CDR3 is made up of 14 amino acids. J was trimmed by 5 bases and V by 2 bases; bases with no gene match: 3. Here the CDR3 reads CASSETDRENIQYF. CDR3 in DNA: TGTGCCAGCAGTGAAACCGACAGGGAAAACATTCAGTACTTC.

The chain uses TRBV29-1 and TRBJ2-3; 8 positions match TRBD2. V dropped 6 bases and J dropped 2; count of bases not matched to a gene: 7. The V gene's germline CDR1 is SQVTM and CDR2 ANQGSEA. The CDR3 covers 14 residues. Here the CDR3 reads CSVRAGVSTDTQYF. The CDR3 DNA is TGCAGCGTACGAGCGGGAGTGTCCACAGATACGCAGTATTTT.

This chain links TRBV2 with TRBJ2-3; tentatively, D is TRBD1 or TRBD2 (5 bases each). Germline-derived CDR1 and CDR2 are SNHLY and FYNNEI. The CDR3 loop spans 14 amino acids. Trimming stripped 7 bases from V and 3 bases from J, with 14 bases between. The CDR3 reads CASKGELPTDTQYF. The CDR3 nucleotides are TGTGCCAGCAAAGGGGAGTTACCTACAGATACGCAGTATTTT.

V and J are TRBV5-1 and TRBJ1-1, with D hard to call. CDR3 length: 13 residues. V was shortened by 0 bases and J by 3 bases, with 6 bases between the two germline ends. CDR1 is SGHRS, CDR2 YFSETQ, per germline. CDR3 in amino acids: CASSLVGDTEAFF. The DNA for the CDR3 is TGCGCCAGCAGCTTGGTCGGGGACACTGAAGCTTTCTTT.

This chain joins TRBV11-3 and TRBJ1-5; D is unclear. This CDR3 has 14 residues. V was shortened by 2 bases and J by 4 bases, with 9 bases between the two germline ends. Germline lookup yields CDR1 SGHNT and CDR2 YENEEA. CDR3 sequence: CASSLSGRNQPQHF. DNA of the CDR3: TGTGCCAGCAGCTTATCCGGGAGGAATCAGCCCCAGCATTTT.

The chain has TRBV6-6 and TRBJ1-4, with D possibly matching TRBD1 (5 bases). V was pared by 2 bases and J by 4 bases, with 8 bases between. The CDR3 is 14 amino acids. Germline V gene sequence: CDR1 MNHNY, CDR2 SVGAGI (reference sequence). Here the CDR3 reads CASSYAGGNEKLFF. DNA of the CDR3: TGTGCCAGCAGTTACGCCGGGGGTAATGAAAAACTGTTTTTT.